This entry is about one TCR beta chain. What it binds is unknown. Using immunoSEQ multiplex PCR, the repertoire was profiled, and TCRdb retains in-frame clones only, with some absent. This table has 110,000 or so clones, approximately 88% appearing once. The data derive from a study of cytomegalovirus exposure and HLA in healthy donors. In the study overall: The 100 to 150 validation repertoires and the roughly 700 first-cohort repertoires shared a platform, a later analysis reported. Study conclusions and caveats: Reports described diagnosis of cytomegalovirus status by the classifier as highly specific and sensitive.

Donors were drawn from the approximately 120-subject validation cohort, separate from the approximately 620-subject first cohort. Trimming took off 5 bases at V and 3 bases at J, with 10 bases between the two ends. The CDR3 is 13 residues long. Germline V gene lookup returns CDR1 MNHEY and CDR2 SMNVEV (reference sequence). The receptor's source is a man aged 18-30 years in good health and CMV-seronegative. The chain uses TRBV27 and TRBJ1-1, with D uncertain. Sequenced material: PBMCs. The CDR3 nucleotides are TGTGCCAGCAGTCAAAGGGAGGACACTGAAGCTTTCTTT. Translated, it gives CASSQREDTEAFF.